In its sample, the clone carrying this T cell receptor beta chain was seen once. Its antigen is not identified. Each bulk PBMC sample had 300 to 350 ng DNA loaded. Libraries were prepared by immunoSEQ multiplex PCR; TCRdb keeps only in-frame clonotypes and omits some of them. In the table there are about 11,000 clones, almost 85% of which are singletons. The V end lost 0 bases, the J end lost 6 bases, and 5 bases lay between the germline ends. CDR3 size: 13 residues. The germline gives CDR1 MNHEY, CDR2 SVGAGI. This entry belongs to a study of blood T cell dynamics during melanoma immunotherapy. Study conclusions and caveats: PBMC repertoires of eventual disease-control patients split at W3 into clonality or diversity gains.

Time point specified: pre-treatment baseline. Blood was drawn before treatment and at week 3 after checkpoint blockade. No patient had earlier systemic cancer treatment, concurrent immunosuppressants, or another active cancer. Sequencing was performed on blood, taken from a patient treated with checkpoint blockade. The rearrangement links TRBV6-5 to TRBJ2-2; no reliable D call. This clonotype was obtained from a human donor with melanoma. The CDR3 loop reads CASSYSSPGELFF. The DNA for the CDR3 is TGTGCCAGCAGTTACTCGAGCCCCGGGGAGCTGTTTTTT.